This entry lists 8 T cell receptor beta chains sequenced from one sample in a study of cytomegalovirus exposure and HLA in healthy donors. This PCR relied on a set of 60 Vbeta primers and 13 Jbeta primers. Assay used: immunoSEQ multiplex PCR; TCRdb lists only in-frame clones, some missing. Among roughly 180,000 clones listed, 85% were seen once. Sequencing was performed on PBMCs. These receptors came from a boy aged 2 to 10 in good health and CMV-seronegative.

The rearrangement links TRBV27 to TRBJ2-5; D remains unclear. Germline V gene data show CDR1 as MNHEY and CDR2 as SMNVEV (reference sequence). The germline V and J ends were trimmed by 3 bases and 10 bases, with 6 bases remaining between them. CDR3 length equals 10 residues. CDR3 nucleotides: TGTGCCAGCAGTTTCCGACTCCAGTACTTC. Translating it yields CASSFRLQYF.

The genes are TRBV28 and TRBJ1-2; tentative D call: TRBD1 (6 bases). V shed 0 bases and J shed 6 bases, with 26 bases lying between them. This CDR3 is 19 amino acids long. CDR1 is MDHEN and CDR2 is SYDVKM in the germline V gene. CDR3 DNA sequence: TGTGCCAGCAGTTTATGCCCCAGCTCACAGGGCGAAGGTAGGCATGGCTACACCTTC. Translating gives CASSLCPSSQGEGRHGYTF.

The CDR3 region is CASRERGQREKLFF. CDR3 sequence (DNA): TGTGCCAGCAGGGAGAGGGGGCAACGTGAAAAACTGTTTTTT. The rearrangement links TRBV2 to TRBJ1-4; 7 bases align to TRBD1. The CDR3 runs to 14 residues. Looked up from germline, CDR1 is SNHLY and CDR2 is FYNNEI. V was pared by 6 bases and J by 7 bases, with 8 bases of the junction left unmatched.

V gene TRBV29-1 combines with J gene TRBJ2-1, with TRBD2 identical over 11 bases. The germline CDR1 and CDR2 sequences are SQVTM and ANQGSEA. The CDR3 is made up of 13 amino acids. V dropped 8 bases and J dropped 6; count of bases not matched to a gene: 6. The CDR3 nucleotides are TGCAGCACACGACTAGCGGGACGCAATGAGCAGTTCTTC. The encoded protein is CSTRLAGRNEQFF.

The chain uses TRBV6-5 and TRBJ2-3; D might be TRBD2 (6 bases). CDR1 is MNHEY, CDR2 SVGAGI, per germline. The germline V and J ends were trimmed by 5 bases and 4 bases, with 13 bases remaining between them. The CDR3 is 14 residues long. CDR3 loop: CASSDGGWADTQYF. As DNA, the CDR3 is TGTGCCAGCAGTGACGGGGGTTGGGCAGATACGCAGTATTTT.

J is TRBJ2-2 and V is TRBV5-1, with TRBD2 matching 7 bases. The CDR3 spans 14 residues. CDR1 and CDR2 (germline): SGHRS, YFSETQ. The junction had 11 bases not matched to a gene; V was cut back by 9 bases and J by 6 bases. In nucleotides, the CDR3 is TGCGCCACCGGGGAGGGAGTAGTGGCCGGGGAGCTGTTTTTT. Protein product: CATGEGVVAGELFF.

The sample holds a few counts of this clone. The chain carries TRBV18 and TRBJ2-7, with 7 positions matching TRBD1. This CDR3 region has 14 residues. Germline V gene sequence: CDR1 KGHSH, CDR2 LQKENI. V dropped 2 bases and J dropped 2; count of bases not matched to a gene: 3. The CDR3 DNA reads as TGTGCCAGCTCACCAAAGCAGGGGGCCTACGAGCAGTACTTC. Translated, it gives CASSPKQGAYEQYF.

The chain couples TRBV10-3 to TRBJ2-1; 10 nucleotides match TRBD2. The germline CDR1 and CDR2 sequences are ENHRY and SYGVKD. The V segment lost 4 bases and the J segment 5 bases; nucleotides outside the gene matches: 11. The CDR3 extends over 17 amino acids. CDR3 amino acids: CAISVSGTSAGDNEQFF. DNA of the CDR3: TGTGCCATCAGTGTTTCCGGGACTAGCGCCGGGGACAATGAGCAGTTCTTC.